The clone carrying this TCR beta chain has a handful of counts. Its matching antigen is unknown. TCRdb keeps only in-frame clones here, not all; method: immunoSEQ multiplex PCR. Of some 25,000 clones in the sample, approximately 88% were seen once. CDR3 size: 15 residues. J gave up 1 base and V 4 bases, and 6 bases lay outside the gene matches. The V gene's germline CDR1 is SGHKS and CDR2 YYEKEE (reference sequence). This entry comes from a study of PD-1 blockade in mismatch repair-deficient tumors. Background on the study: All were previously treated, progressing patients with 11 to 13 mismatch repair-deficient cancer types. Whole-study findings and limits: Tumor-resident clones, often undetectable pretreatment in blood, expanded then contracted after pembrolizumab.

Mismatch repair deficiency was confirmed in all patients, by PCR or immunohistochemistry. The source material was PBMCs, sampled before pembrolizumab treatment. The clonotype originates from an adult with mismatch repair-deficient cancer. This chain joins TRBV5-5 and TRBJ2-5, with 8 bases identical to TRBD1. In nucleotides, the CDR3 is TGTGCCAGCAGCCAAGTTGGACAGGGCCAAGAGACCCAGTACTTC. This translates into CASSQVGQGQETQYF.